This T cell receptor (beta chain) comes out of a study of blood T cell repertoires in COVID-19. This CDR3 is 14 amino acids long. V lost 3 bases and J lost 1, with 10 bases in between. Germline V gene sequence: CDR1 MGHRA, CDR2 YSYEKL. The protocol was immunoSEQ multiplex PCR, while the TCRdb copy is restricted to in-frame clones and leaves out a portion. The profile shows under 80,000 clones, around 86% of them singletons. The sequence came from a human donor in a cohort sampled during active COVID-19. Sequenced: peripheral blood. J is TRBJ2-7 and V is TRBV4-1, with no clear D. CDR3 amino acids: CASSHPTGSYEQYF. The CDR3 region has the DNA TGCGCCAGCAGCCACCCGACTGGATCCTACGAGCAGTACTTC.